This T cell receptor (beta chain) was identified in a study of human T cells and chemical hapten exposure. Study context: Read at 6 days, the patch tests placed 0.01% DPC on the upper back. Study observations and caveats: TCRs at high frequency, those above 1 in 1000, did not change with DPC sensitization.

The library put unique molecular identifiers onto individual cDNA molecules. TCRdb called the RACE reads again in MiXCR, with one record for every CDR3 protein. Seen here are about 190,000 distinct CDR3 sequences, about 25% observed once, and the top ten hold 2.5%. A remark on this clonotype: Its antigen is currently unknown.

Germline V gene lookup returns CDR1 SGHTA and CDR2 FQGNSA. This CDR3 spans 12 amino acids. Between the trimmed V and J ends, which lost 2 bases and 6 bases, there was a span of 5 bases. Sample time point: patch test 3, about 24 weeks after DPC sensitization. Stated treatment: therapeutic diphenylcyclopropenone sensitization with weekly scalp DPC. The template was total RNA from unfractionated whole blood. The chain has TRBV7-2 and TRBJ2-1, with unresolved D. This material consisted of whole blood, taken in connection with sensitization to the hapten diphenylcyclopropenone (DPC). The clonotype was recovered from a woman between 35 and 50 years old with alopecia areata. Some clones in this sample may be carry-over from other donors' samples. CDR3 sequence (DNA): TGTGCCAGCAGCTTAACCAGCAATGAGCAGTTCTTC. Its protein is CASSLTSNEQFF.